These 4 T cell receptor beta chains were sequenced from one sample in a study of response to subunit inactivated influenza vaccine. TCRdb passed the RT-PCR reads through MiXCR, listing each CDR3 protein once. The table has some 850,000 distinct CDR3 sequences, roughly 20% seen once. The material was PBMCs from blood, obtained around 5 days after vaccination. These receptor sequences come from a man aged 50-59 years who received an inactivated influenza vaccine.

The chain joins TRBV7-6 to TRBJ2-3, with TRBD2 identical over 8 bases. The CDR3 is 17 amino acids. Germline V gives CDR1 SGHVS, CDR2 FNYEAQ. Trimming at V came to 0 bases and at J to 0 bases, leaving 5 bases not matched to a gene. Here the CDR3 reads CASSLAALAGSTDTQYF. Written as DNA, the CDR3 is TGTGCCAGCAGCTTAGCCGCCTTAGCGGGGAGCACAGATACGCAGTATTTT.

The rearrangement links TRBV6-2 or TRBV6-3 to TRBJ2-2, with 8 bases fitting TRBD1. Germline V CDR1 and CDR2: MNHEY, SVGEGT. J gave up 6 bases and V 5 bases, and 8 bases lay outside the gene matches. The CDR3 length is 15 residues. CDR3: CASSRGQGIAGELFF. CDR3 nucleotide sequence: TGTGCCAGCAGTCGCGGACAGGGCATTGCCGGGGAGCTGTTTTTT.

The rearrangement joins TRBV9 to TRBJ2-7; 8 bases are a match to TRBD1. The CDR3 runs to 17 residues. Germline V gene sequence: CDR1 SGDLS, CDR2 YYNGEE. Trimming cost V 3 bases and J 4 bases; bases outside gene matches: 15. The CDR3 sequence is CASSEAPAGQGRYEQYF. For the CDR3, the DNA is TGTGCCAGCAGCGAGGCTCCCGCCGGACAGGGTAGATACGAGCAGTACTTC.

This clonotype was observed a few times. This chain joins TRBV27 and TRBJ2-7, with 12 nucleotides matching TRBD2. The CDR3 is 15 residues long. Unmatched junction bases numbered 8, after V lost 7 bases and J lost 4 bases. CDR1 is MNHEY and CDR2 is SMNVEV in the germline V gene (reference sequence). CDR3 in amino acids: CASIKLAGGEYEQYF. In DNA, the CDR3 is TGTGCCAGCATAAAACTAGCGGGGGGCGAGTACGAGCAGTACTTC.